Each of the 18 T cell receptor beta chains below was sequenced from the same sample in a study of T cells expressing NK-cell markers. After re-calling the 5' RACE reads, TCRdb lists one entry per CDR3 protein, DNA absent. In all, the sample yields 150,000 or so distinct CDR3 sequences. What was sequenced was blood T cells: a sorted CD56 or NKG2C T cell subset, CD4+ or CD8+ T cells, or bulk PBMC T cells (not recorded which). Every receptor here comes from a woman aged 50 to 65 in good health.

The CDR3 here is CSARDSGRAIGELFF. The chain recombines TRBV20-1 with TRBJ2-2; TCRdb picks TRBD2, but there is no DNA to check that call. This CDR3 region has 15 residues. CDR1 is DFQATT and CDR2 is SNEGSKA in the germline V gene (reference sequence).

The CDR3 sequence: CASSLSLISGRETQYF. This sequence joins TRBV27 and TRBJ2-5. The CDR3 runs 16 residues. Germline CDR1 is MNHEY and CDR2 is SMNVEV (reference sequence).

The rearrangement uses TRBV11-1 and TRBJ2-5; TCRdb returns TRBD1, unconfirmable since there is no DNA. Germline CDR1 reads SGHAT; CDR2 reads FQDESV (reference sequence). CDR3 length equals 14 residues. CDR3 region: CASSIGTGQETQYF.

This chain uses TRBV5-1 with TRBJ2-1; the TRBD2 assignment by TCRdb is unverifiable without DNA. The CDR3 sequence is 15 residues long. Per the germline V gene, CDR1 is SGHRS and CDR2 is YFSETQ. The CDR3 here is CASSLTSGRYNEQFF.

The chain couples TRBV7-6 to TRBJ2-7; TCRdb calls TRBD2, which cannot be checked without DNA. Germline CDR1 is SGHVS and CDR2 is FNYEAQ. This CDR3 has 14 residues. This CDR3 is CASSPSGLTYEQYF.

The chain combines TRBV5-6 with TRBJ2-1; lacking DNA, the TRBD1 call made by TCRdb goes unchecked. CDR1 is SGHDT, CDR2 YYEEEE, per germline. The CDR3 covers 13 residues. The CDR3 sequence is CASSLGDNNEQFF.

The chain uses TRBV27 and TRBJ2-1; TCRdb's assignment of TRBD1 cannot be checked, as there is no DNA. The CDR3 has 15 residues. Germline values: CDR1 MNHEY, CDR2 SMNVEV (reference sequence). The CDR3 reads CASSNYYRENNEQFF.

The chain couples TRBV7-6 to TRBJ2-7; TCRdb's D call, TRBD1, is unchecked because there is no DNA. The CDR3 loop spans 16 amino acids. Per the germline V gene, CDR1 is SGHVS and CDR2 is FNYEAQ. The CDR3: CASASWVGDGRYEQYF.

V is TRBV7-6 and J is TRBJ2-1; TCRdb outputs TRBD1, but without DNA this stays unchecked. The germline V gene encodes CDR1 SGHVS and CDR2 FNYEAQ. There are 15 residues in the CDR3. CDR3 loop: CASRKGHTTNNEQFF.

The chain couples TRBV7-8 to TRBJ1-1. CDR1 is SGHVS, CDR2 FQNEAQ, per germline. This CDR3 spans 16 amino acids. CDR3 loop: CASSLVGFKMNTEAFF.

The CDR3 is CASGETGTFNEQFF. The chain is built from TRBV2 and TRBJ2-1; TCRdb lists TRBD1, though no DNA is available to test this call. Germline-derived CDR1 and CDR2 are SNHLY and FYNNEI. The CDR3 loop spans 14 amino acids.

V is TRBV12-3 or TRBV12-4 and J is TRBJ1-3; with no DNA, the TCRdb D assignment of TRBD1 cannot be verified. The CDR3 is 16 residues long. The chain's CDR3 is CASSHPDMSAGNTIYF.

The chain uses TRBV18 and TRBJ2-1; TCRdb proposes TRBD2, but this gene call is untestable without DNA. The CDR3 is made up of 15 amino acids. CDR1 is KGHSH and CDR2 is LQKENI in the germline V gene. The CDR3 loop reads CASSPRAGGRNEQFF.

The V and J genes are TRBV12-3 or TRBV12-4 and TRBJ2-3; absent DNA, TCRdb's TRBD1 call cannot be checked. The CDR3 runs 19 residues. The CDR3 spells CASGDGTGASAGLTDTQYF.

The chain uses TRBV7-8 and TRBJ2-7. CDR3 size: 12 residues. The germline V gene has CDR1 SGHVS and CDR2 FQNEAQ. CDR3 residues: CASSLAWDEQYF.

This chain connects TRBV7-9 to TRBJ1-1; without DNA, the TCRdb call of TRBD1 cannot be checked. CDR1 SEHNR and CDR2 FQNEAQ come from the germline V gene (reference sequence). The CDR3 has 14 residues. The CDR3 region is CASSLVDRVPEAFF.

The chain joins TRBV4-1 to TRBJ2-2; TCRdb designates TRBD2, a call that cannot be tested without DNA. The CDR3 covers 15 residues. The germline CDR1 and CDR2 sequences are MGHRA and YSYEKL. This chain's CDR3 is CASGTSGADTGELFF.

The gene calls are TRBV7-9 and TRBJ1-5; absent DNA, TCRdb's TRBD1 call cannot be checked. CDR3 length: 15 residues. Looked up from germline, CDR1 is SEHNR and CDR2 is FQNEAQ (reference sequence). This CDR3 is CASSGEDRGNQPQHF.